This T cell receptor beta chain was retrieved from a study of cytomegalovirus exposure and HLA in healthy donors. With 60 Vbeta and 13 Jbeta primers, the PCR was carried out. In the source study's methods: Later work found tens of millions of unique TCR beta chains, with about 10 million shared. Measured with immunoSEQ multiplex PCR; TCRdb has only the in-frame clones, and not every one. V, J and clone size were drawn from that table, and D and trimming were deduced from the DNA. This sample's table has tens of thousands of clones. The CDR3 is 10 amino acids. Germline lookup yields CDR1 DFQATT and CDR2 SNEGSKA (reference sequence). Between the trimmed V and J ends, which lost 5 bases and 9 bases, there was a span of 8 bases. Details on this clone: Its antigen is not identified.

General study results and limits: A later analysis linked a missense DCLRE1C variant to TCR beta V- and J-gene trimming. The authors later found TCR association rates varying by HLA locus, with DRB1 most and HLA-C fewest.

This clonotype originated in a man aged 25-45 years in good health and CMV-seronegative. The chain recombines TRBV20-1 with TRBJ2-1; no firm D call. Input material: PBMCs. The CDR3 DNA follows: TGCAGTGCTTCCCGCGGTGAGCAGTTCTTC. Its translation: CSASRGEQFF.